Presented here are 5 T cell receptor beta chains from one specimen sequenced in a study of cytomegalovirus exposure and HLA in healthy donors (dated by TCRdb to about 2017). Library construction relied on the immunoSEQ multiplex PCR assay. For the multiplex PCR, a mixture combining 60 forward primers for TCR Vbeta segments and 13 reverse primers for TCR Jbeta segments was used. As stored in TCRdb, this immuneACCESS dataset retains in-frame rearrangements with V and J assigned. A fraction of the clones does not appear; measured against another copy, unresolved V genes explain less than half of the discrepancy, and the remainder lacks a known reason. This sample comprises about 200,000 clones, 80% to 85% of them detected only once. The ten largest clonotypes hold less than 3% of the sample. The source material was PBMCs. These receptors were taken from a woman aged 40 to 50 in good health and CMV-seronegative.

The rearrangement joins TRBV13 to TRBJ2-5; 11 bases align to TRBD2. The germline V gene has CDR1 PRHDT and CDR2 FYEKMQ (reference sequence). This CDR3 is built from 18 residues. The V segment lost 5 bases and the J segment 2 bases; nucleotides outside the gene matches: 13. CDR3 sequence (DNA): TGTGCCAGCAGCCAAAGGGGCGCACTAGCGGGGGTGCAAGAGACCCAGTACTTC. Translated: CASSQRGALAGVQETQYF.

The gene calls are TRBV7-2 and TRBJ1-2, with a tentative D call TRBD1 (6 bases). Between the trimmed V and J ends, which lost 3 bases and 8 bases, there was a span of 19 bases. CDR1 SGHTA and CDR2 FQGNSA come from the germline V gene. CDR3 size: 15 residues. The CDR3 DNA reads as TGTGCCAGCAGCTTTGACAGGCGGCTCTCGAACGGCTACACCTTC. Amino acids: CASSFDRRLSNGYTF.

The chain uses TRBV7-6 and TRBJ2-7, with D possibly matching TRBD2 (5 bases). The CDR3 spans 12 residues. With 3 bases removed from V and 6 bases from J, the gap between germline ends came to 9 bases. CDR1 and CDR2 (germline): SGHVS, FNYEAQ. The CDR3 nucleotides are TGTGCCAGCAGCTTCCGCCGGGGCGAGCAGTACTTC. Translated, it gives CASSFRRGEQYF.

This chain links TRBV6-5 with TRBJ2-7, with D possibly being TRBD1 (5 bases). The CDR3 contains 14 residues. In germline, CDR1 is MNHEY, CDR2 SVGAGI. The ends were cut back, 0 bases at V and 3 bases at J, with 9 bases in the middle. The CDR3 nucleotides read TGTGCCAGCAGTTACTCGAAAGGGGTCTACGAGCAGTACTTC. Translated: CASSYSKGVYEQYF.

The V call is TRBV6-1, the J call TRBJ1-4; 7 bases align to TRBD1. V was pared by 2 bases and J by 10 bases, with 10 bases of the junction left unmatched. The CDR3 sequence is 15 residues long. Germline V gene sequence: CDR1 MNHNS, CDR2 SASEGT. In DNA, the CDR3 is TGTGCCAGCAGTGAATCAGGACAGGCCGTAGGAAAACTGTTTTTT. Encoded protein: CASSESGQAVGKLFF.